The 20 T cell receptor beta chains presented below share a single source sample, sequenced in a study of cytomegalovirus exposure and HLA in healthy donors. 13 Jbeta primers and 60 Vbeta primers were used for the PCR. TCRdb keeps only in-frame clones here, not all; method: immunoSEQ multiplex PCR. This sample has more than 150,000 clones, with about three quarters found just once. The source material was PBMCs. All receptors come from a young man in good health and CMV-seronegative.

The chain carries TRBV29-1 and TRBJ1-1; a possible D gene is TRBD1 (5 bases). V was clipped by 0 bases and J by 1 base, with 12 bases between them. In germline, CDR1 is SQVTM, CDR2 ANQGSEA. This CDR3 spans 15 amino acids. The CDR3 protein is CSVEDRVGANTEAFF. In DNA form, the CDR3 reads TGCAGCGTTGAAGACAGGGTAGGGGCGAACACTGAAGCTTTCTTT.

The chain joins TRBV7-9 to TRBJ1-2, with D unclear. Trimming removed 5 bases at V and 3 bases at J, with 7 bases between. Germline CDR1 SEHNR, CDR2 FQNEAQ (reference sequence). The CDR3 totals 12 residues. The CDR3 region has the DNA TGTGCCAGCAGCCCCGGAGACTATGGCTACACCTTC. Its translation: CASSPGDYGYTF.

V is TRBV6-1 and J is TRBJ1-1, with D unresolved. Germline CDR1 MNHNS, CDR2 SASEGT. Trimming cost V 4 bases and J 2 bases, with 14 bases left between them. CDR3 length equals 15 residues. In DNA, the CDR3 is TGTGCCAGCAGTGTATCCAGCGACCCCAACACTGAAGCTTTCTTT. This translates into CASSVSSDPNTEAFF.

The chain carries TRBV7-8 and TRBJ1-2, with 10 bases matching TRBD1. The CDR3 is 15 residues long. Trimming at V came to 4 bases and at J to 6 bases, leaving 8 bases not matched to a gene. CDR1 SGHVS and CDR2 FQNEAQ come from the germline V gene. This CDR3 reads CASSSRTGGWDGYTF. CDR3 DNA: TGTGCCAGCAGCTCAAGGACAGGGGGATGGGATGGCTACACCTTC.

The CDR3 protein is CASSLTTGPLGNTIYF. CDR3 in DNA: TGTGCCAGCAGCCTCACGACAGGCCCACTAGGAAACACCATATATTTT. This chain links TRBV5-5 with TRBJ1-3, with D maybe TRBD1 (6 bases). CDR3 length equals 16 residues. Germline assignment: CDR1 SGHKS and CDR2 YYEKEE (reference sequence). V shed 4 bases and J shed 4 bases, with 18 bases lying between them. Full variable domain (rest looked up from reference TRBV5-5 and TRBJ1-3): DAGVTQSPTHLIKTRGQQVTLRCSPISGHKSVSWYQQVLGQGPQFIFQYYEKEERGRGNFPDRFSARQFPNYSSELNVNALLLGDSALYLCASSLTTGPLGNTIYFGEGSWLTVV.

For this clone: An end of the junction does not agree with germline; a read error may underlie this. The chain has TRBV7-9 and TRBJ1-2, with 8 bases identical to TRBD1. Per the germline V gene, CDR1 is SEHNR and CDR2 is FQNEAQ (reference sequence). CDR3 length equals 15 residues. CDR3 in DNA: TGTTCCAGCAGCTTACCACAGGGGGTGAGCTATGGCTACACCTTC. It codes for CSSSLPQGVSYGYTF. The entire variable domain, with the rest obtained from reference TRBV7-9 and TRBJ1-2, is as follows: DTGVSQNPRHKITKRGQNVTFRCDPISEHNRLYWYRQTLGQGPEFLTYFQNEAQLEKSRLLSDRFSAERPKGSFSTLEIQRTEQGDSAMYLCSSSLPQGVSYGYTFGSGTRLTVV.

As concerns this clone: At one end, the junction sequence differs from germline, possibly due to a read error. This rearrangement joins TRBV7-9 to TRBJ2-5; 11 positions match TRBD2. CDR3 length: 16 residues. The V gene's germline CDR1 is SEHNR and CDR2 FQNEAQ (reference sequence). CDR3 sequence reads: CSSSLAGGGGQETQYF. The DNA of the CDR3 is TGTTCCAGCAGCTTAGCGGGAGGGGGTGGTCAAGAGACCCAGTACTTC.

The rearrangement uses TRBV6-6 and TRBJ2-5, with 7 bases lining up with TRBD1. The DNA end lines up better with TRBJ2-7; the J call may be wrong. CDR3 length: 16 amino acids. CDR1 and CDR2 from the germline V gene are MNHNY and SVGAGI (reference sequence). The CDR3 spells CASSYRTGAGAYEQYF. As DNA, the CDR3 is TGTGCCAGCAGTTACCGCACAGGGGCCGGGGCCTACGAGCAGTACTTC.

This clone has only a few counts. The chain recombines TRBV6-5 with TRBJ1-2, with no clear D. The V end was cut by 1 base, the J end by 8 bases, with 17 bases between. Germline V CDR1 and CDR2: MNHEY, SVGAGI. CDR3 length: 15 residues. CDR3 bases: TGTGCCAGCAGTTACTTAGGAGGGAAAGTCCAGGGCTACACCTTC. Its translation: CASSYLGGKVQGYTF.

The chain couples TRBV19 to TRBJ1-2, with TRBD1 matching 9 bases. The germline V gene has CDR1 LNHDA and CDR2 SQIVND (reference sequence). There are 14 residues in the CDR3. J lost 4 bases, V lost 4 bases, and 4 bases had no gene match. CDR3 in amino acids: CASSTPGQGYGYTF. The CDR3 DNA reads TGTGCCAGTAGTACTCCGGGACAGGGCTATGGCTACACCTTC. Full variable domain (missing parts from reference TRBV19 and TRBJ1-2): DGGITQSPKYLFRKEGQNVTLSCEQNLNHDAMYWYRQDPGQGLRLIYYSQIVNDFQKGDIAEGYSVSREKKESFPLTVTSAQKNPTAFYLCASSTPGQGYGYTFGSGTRLTVV.

The chain has TRBV29-1 and TRBJ2-1; 12 positions agree with TRBD2. The germline gives CDR1 SQVTM, CDR2 ANQGSEA. The length of the CDR3 is 18 residues. J lost 3 bases, V lost 6 bases, and 15 bases had no gene match. CDR3 protein: CSVKKLAGGGGDYNEQFF. In DNA form, the CDR3 reads TGCAGCGTGAAAAAACTAGCGGGAGGTGGAGGGGACTACAATGAGCAGTTCTTC.

In the case of this clone: This sample includes further DNA sequences coding for the same CDR3. The chain has TRBV6-6 and TRBJ2-5; maybe TRBD1 (5 bases). The CDR3 contains 14 residues. Germline values: CDR1 MNHNY, CDR2 SVGAGI (reference sequence). V lost 6 bases to trimming and J lost 4 bases, with 15 bases between them. CDR3 DNA sequence: TGTGCCAGCAGCTATACCGGAAGGGGAGAGACCCAGTACTTC. Residues: CASSYTGRGETQYF.

The chain couples TRBV4-3 to TRBJ2-1; unclear D gene. Deletions cut 0 bases from V and 7 bases from J, with 10 bases between. This CDR3 is 14 amino acids long. From germline, CDR1 is LGHNA and CDR2 YSLEER. The DNA of the CDR3 is TGCGCCAGCAGCCAAGATGGTAGGCGGAATGAGCAGTTCTTC. This translates into CASSQDGRRNEQFF.

This clone was seen once. This chain joins TRBV5-1 and TRBJ2-7, with 11 bases identical to TRBD2. The CDR3 length is 16 residues. Germline V gene data show CDR1 as SGHRS and CDR2 as YFSETQ. Losses at the gene ends were 4 bases for V and 3 bases for J; bases not matched to a gene: 9. The CDR3 nucleotides read TGCGCCAGCAGCCGGGGGACTAGCGGCAAAGACTACGAGCAGTACTTC. As protein: CASSRGTSGKDYEQYF.

The CDR3 spells CASSSTRGWTYEQYF. The DNA for the CDR3 is TGTGCCAGCAGCAGTACCAGGGGGTGGACCTACGAGCAGTACTTC. V gene TRBV7-2 combines with J gene TRBJ2-7; TRBD1 matches 7 bases. Per the germline V gene, CDR1 is SGHTA and CDR2 is FQGNSA. The ends lost 5 bases at V and 2 bases at J; junction bases unmatched: 9. The CDR3 contains 15 residues.

The sample holds one count of this clone. V usage is TRBV7-8 and J usage is TRBJ2-7; tentatively, D is TRBD1 (6 bases). V was shortened by 0 bases and J by 1 base, with 10 bases between the two germline ends. This CDR3 is 15 amino acids long. Germline CDR1 and CDR2: SGHVS and FQNEAQ. The CDR3 DNA sequence: TGTGCCAGCAGCTTAGCGCAGGGGCCTTCCTACGAGCAGTACTTC. Residues: CASSLAQGPSYEQYF.

The V gene is TRBV19, the J gene TRBJ2-1; TRBD2 agrees at 10 bases. After removal of 5 bases from V and 5 bases from J, the junction contained 6 bases not matched to a gene. Germline V CDR1 and CDR2: LNHDA, SQIVND (reference sequence). This CDR3 has 15 residues. In DNA form, the CDR3 reads TGTGCCAGTAGTGATCTAGCGGGAGAACACAATGAGCAGTTCTTC. It specifies CASSDLAGEHNEQFF.

The chain employs TRBV6-1 and TRBJ2-3, with D possibly TRBD2 on 6 matching bases. This CDR3 contains 12 residues. The germline V and J ends were trimmed by 8 bases and 8 bases, with 14 bases remaining between them. CDR1 and CDR2 from the germline V gene are MNHNS and SASEGT. In DNA form, the CDR3 reads TGTGCCAGCCTCGGGACTTCTCCTACGCAGTATTTT. It encodes CASLGTSPTQYF.

As concerns this clone: At one end the junction does not follow the germline gene, possibly because of a read error. The genes are TRBV7-7 and TRBJ1-4; no clear D. Germline values: CDR1 SSHAT, CDR2 FNYEAQ (reference sequence). The CDR3 is made up of 15 amino acids. CDR3 loop: CASSPTRGTGEKLFF. CDR3 nucleotide sequence: TGTGCTAGCAGCCCCACTCGGGGAACGGGAGAAAAACTGTTTTTT.

The V call is TRBV4-2, the J call TRBJ2-1; 10 bases line up with TRBD2. V trimming: 1 base; J trimming: 0 bases; junction bases outside the gene matches: 6. The CDR3 contains 18 residues. Germline CDR1 LGHNA, CDR2 YNFKEQ. The CDR3 DNA reads as TGTGCCAGCAGCCAAGCTTGGGCTAGCGGGAGCTCCTACAATGAGCAGTTCTTC. Protein: CASSQAWASGSSYNEQFF.